The 18 T cell receptor beta chains below all came from one sample that was sequenced in a study of T cell responses to AZD1222 COVID-19 vaccine. TCRdb's copy holds only in-frame clones and misses some; the assay was immunoSEQ multiplex PCR. The data hold about 120,000 clones, with just over 90% observed a single time. This specimen consisted of peripheral blood, obtained on day 0 of AZD1222 vaccination. These receptors came from an adult in good health.

This chain joins TRBV28 and TRBJ1-1; tentative D call: TRBD1 (5 bases). This CDR3 comprises 15 residues. Trimming removed 1 base from V and 4 bases from J, with 13 bases in between. CDR1 MDHEN and CDR2 SYDVKM come from the germline V gene. CDR3: CASSLSGGTATEAFF. The CDR3 DNA sequence: TGTGCCAGCAGTTTATCTGGGGGAACCGCCACTGAAGCTTTCTTT.

DNA for the CDR3: TGCGCCAGCAGGATAGCGGGAGGCGATGAGCAGTTCTTC. This translates into CASRIAGGDEQFF. The rearrangement uses TRBV10-2 and TRBJ2-1; 10 bases are a match to TRBD2. The germline gives CDR1 WSHSY, CDR2 SAAADI. The CDR3 has 13 amino acids. Trimming removed 6 bases from V and 8 bases from J; junction bases left unmatched: 4.

This chain links TRBV4-1 with TRBJ1-1; D call uncertain. Germline V gene lookup returns CDR1 MGHRA and CDR2 YSYEKL. This CDR3 contains 14 residues. Trimming took 6 bases from V and 5 from J, leaving 16 bases between them. The CDR3: CASRGSLRGTEAFF. In nucleotides, the CDR3 is TGCGCCAGCAGGGGAAGCTTGCGGGGTACTGAAGCTTTCTTT.

The gene calls are TRBV19 and TRBJ2-6; D call uncertain. Germline lookup yields CDR1 LNHDA and CDR2 SQIVND (reference sequence). With 7 bases removed from V and 4 bases from J, the gap between germline ends came to 20 bases. The length of the CDR3 is 17 residues. The CDR3 here is CASMFVPSGVGANVLTF. The CDR3 nucleotides are TGTGCCAGTATGTTCGTCCCTAGTGGTGTCGGGGCCAACGTCCTGACTTTC. The variable domain in full, with the rest retrieved from reference TRBV19 and TRBJ2-6, is DGGITQSPKYLFRKEGQNVTLSCEQNLNHDAMYWYRQDPGQGLRLIYYSQIVNDFQKGDIAEGYSVSREKKESFPLTVTSAQKNPTAFYLCASMFVPSGVGANVLTFGAGSRLTVL.

V gene TRBV7-2 combines with J gene TRBJ2-4; TRBD1 matches 7 bases. With 5 bases clipped from V and 0 bases from J, the junction kept 10 bases outside the gene matches. The CDR3 sequence is 17 residues long. Germline lookup yields CDR1 SGHTA and CDR2 FQGNSA. The CDR3 is CASSLRQGTIAKNIQYF. The CDR3 DNA is TGTGCCAGCAGCCTCCGACAGGGAACAATAGCCAAAAACATTCAGTACTTC.

The chain recombines TRBV12-3 or TRBV12-4 with TRBJ1-3; D gene uncertain. The CDR3 is 11 residues long. Trimming took off 10 bases at V and 7 bases at J, with 11 bases between the two ends. The CDR3, as DNA: TGTGCCATCCCCTCCCGTAACACCATATATTTT. Translated, it gives CAIPSRNTIYF.

The chain is built from TRBV7-2 and TRBJ1-6; D gene ambiguous. Per germline, CDR1 SGHTA and CDR2 FQGNSA. Trimming stripped 6 bases from V and 5 bases from J, with 11 bases between. This CDR3 is built from 14 residues. The CDR3 nucleotides are TGTGCCAGCAGTTTGACGGTAGATAATTCACCCCTCCACTTT. As protein: CASSLTVDNSPLHF.

This clone was detected a few times. V is TRBV5-4 and J is TRBJ2-5; the match to TRBD2 covers 9 bases. The V and J ends lost 8 bases and 4 bases, in that order; junction bases with no gene match: 9. The CDR3 consists of 14 residues. Germline V gene lookup returns CDR1 SGHNT and CDR2 YYREEE (reference sequence). This CDR3 is CASNSGRRLETQYF. The DNA of the CDR3 is TGTGCCAGTAATAGCGGGAGAAGGCTAGAGACCCAGTACTTC. Combining the CDR3 with reference TRBV5-4 and TRBJ2-5 gives the whole variable domain ETGVTQSPTHLIKTRGQQVTLRCSSQSGHNTVSWYQQALGQGPQFIFQYYREEENGRGNFPPRFSGLQFPNYSSELNVNALELDDSALYLCASNSGRRLETQYFGPGTRLLVL.

The chain links TRBV30 to TRBJ2-2; a possible D gene is TRBD2 (6 bases). This CDR3 has 13 residues. Trimming stripped 4 bases from V and 6 bases from J, with 12 bases between. Germline V gene lookup returns CDR1 GTSNPN and CDR2 SVGIG (reference sequence). CDR3 nucleotides: TGTGCCTGGAACGGGGGATCGGCCGGGGAGCTGTTTTTT. Protein product: CAWNGGSAGELFF.

The V gene is TRBV7-9, the J gene TRBJ1-2, with D tentatively TRBD1 (5 bases). The CDR3 extends over 15 amino acids. Germline values: CDR1 SEHNR, CDR2 FQNEAQ (reference sequence). The V gene lost 2 bases and the J gene lost 6 bases, with 16 bases spanning the gap. CDR3 in DNA: TGTGCCAGCAGCTTAAGCGCGTCGCTAGGGGATGGCTACACCTTC. Translation: CASSLSASLGDGYTF.

The chain combines TRBV28 with TRBJ1-5; D is possibly TRBD1 (5 bases). V was clipped by 5 bases and J by 3 bases, with 11 bases between them. Germline CDR1 reads MDHEN; CDR2 reads SYDVKM. The CDR3 consists of 14 residues. The CDR3 bases are TGTGCCAGCAGTCCTCGGGGCCTCAATCAGCCCCAGCATTTT. Protein sequence: CASSPRGLNQPQHF.

V gene TRBV6-5 combines with J gene TRBJ2-2; perhaps TRBD1 as D (6 bases). The CDR3 spans 14 residues. The germline V gene encodes CDR1 MNHEY and CDR2 SVGAGI. V gave up 4 bases and J gave up 1 base, with 7 bases separating them. The CDR3 DNA reads as TGTGCCAGCAGTTCGGACAGGAACACCGGGGAGCTGTTTTTT. Translation gives CASSSDRNTGELFF.

Turning to this clone: Within the sample, other DNA sequences also encode this same CDR3. J is TRBJ2-3 and V is TRBV5-1, with a possible D match to TRBD1 (5 bases). The V gene's germline CDR1 is SGHRS and CDR2 YFSETQ. Trimming shortened V by 1 base and J by 1 base, and 7 bases separated the two germline ends. The CDR3 sequence is 14 residues long. The CDR3 DNA sequence: TGCGCCAGCAGCTTGCTCAGGGGCACAGATACGCAGTATTTT. Residues: CASSLLRGTDTQYF.

The J gene is TRBJ2-2, the V gene TRBV4-1; 9 bases match TRBD2. Per the germline V gene, CDR1 is MGHRA and CDR2 is YSYEKL. This CDR3 is 17 amino acids long. The junction had 7 bases not matched to a gene; V was cut back by 0 bases and J by 5 bases. For the CDR3, the DNA is TGCGCCAGCAGCCAAGAAGGAGTAGCGGGAGAGACCGGGGAGCTGTTTTTT. As protein: CASSQEGVAGETGELFF.

The rearrangement uses TRBV7-8 and TRBJ2-2, with no clear D. Deletions cut 1 base from V and 0 bases from J, with 6 bases between. CDR1 is SGHVS, CDR2 FQNEAQ, per germline. This CDR3 is built from 15 residues. CDR3 coding DNA: TGTGCCAGCAGCTTAGAGATGACGAACACCGGGGAGCTGTTTTTT. Its translation is CASSLEMTNTGELFF.

The genes are TRBV7-2 and TRBJ2-2; 7 bases fit TRBD1. The CDR3 runs 16 residues. The germline V gene encodes CDR1 SGHTA and CDR2 FQGNSA. Trimming at V came to 2 bases and at J to 4 bases, leaving 7 bases not matched to a gene. The CDR3 sequence: CASSLRSQGVTGELFF. The CDR3 DNA reads TGTGCCAGCAGCTTAAGGTCCCAGGGGGTCACCGGGGAGCTGTTTTTT. Drawing the rest from reference TRBV7-2 and TRBJ2-2, the complete variable domain is GAGVSQSPSNKVTEKGKDVELRCDPISGHTALYWYRQSLGQGLEFLIYFQGNSAPDKSGLPSDRFSAERTGGSVSTLTIQRTQQEDSAVYLCASSLRSQGVTGELFFGEGSRLTVL.

The chain carries TRBV19 and TRBJ2-2; D possibly uses TRBD1 or TRBD2 (5 bases each). Trimming took 4 bases from V and 1 from J, leaving 19 bases between them. There are 18 residues in the CDR3. The germline V gene encodes CDR1 LNHDA and CDR2 SQIVND (reference sequence). This chain's CDR3 is CASSRDAGTTLNTGELFF. CDR3 bases: TGTGCCAGTAGTAGGGATGCCGGGACGACCTTGAACACCGGGGAGCTGTTTTTT. The whole variable domain, remainder taken from reference TRBV19 and TRBJ2-2, is DGGITQSPKYLFRKEGQNVTLSCEQNLNHDAMYWYRQDPGQGLRLIYYSQIVNDFQKGDIAEGYSVSREKKESFPLTVTSAQKNPTAFYLCASSRDAGTTLNTGELFFGEGSRLTVL.

CDR3: CASGLYGYTF. CDR3 nucleotide sequence: TGTGCTAGTGGTTTATATGGCTACACCTTC. V gene TRBV12-5 combines with J gene TRBJ1-2; no clear D gene. Germline assignment: CDR1 LGHNT and CDR2 FRNRAP. V was shortened by 3 bases and J by 5 bases, with 1 base between the two germline ends. CDR3 length equals 10 residues.